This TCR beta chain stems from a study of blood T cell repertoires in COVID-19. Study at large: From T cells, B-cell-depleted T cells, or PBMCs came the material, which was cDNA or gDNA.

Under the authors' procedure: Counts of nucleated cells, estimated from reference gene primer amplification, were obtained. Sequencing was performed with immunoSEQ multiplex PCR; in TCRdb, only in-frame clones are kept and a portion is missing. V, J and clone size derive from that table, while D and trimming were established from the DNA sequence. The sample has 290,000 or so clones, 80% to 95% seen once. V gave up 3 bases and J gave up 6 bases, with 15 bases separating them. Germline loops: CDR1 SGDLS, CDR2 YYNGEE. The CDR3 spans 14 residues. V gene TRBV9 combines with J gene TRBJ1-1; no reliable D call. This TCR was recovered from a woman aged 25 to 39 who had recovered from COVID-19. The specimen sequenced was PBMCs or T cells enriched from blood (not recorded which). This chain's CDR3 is CASSAEEGNAEAFF. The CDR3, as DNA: TGTGCCAGCAGCGCCGAGGAGGGAAACGCTGAAGCTTTCTTT.